This TCR beta chain was recorded in a study of cytomegalovirus exposure and HLA in healthy donors. Findings and caveats of the study: One variant, a missense change in DCLRE1C, was linked in a later analysis to TCR beta V- and J-gene trimming. Sequencing depth roughly uniform across donors was assumed in presence/absence analyses.

Concerning this clone: Its antigen is undetermined.

With 60 Vbeta and 13 Jbeta primers, the PCR was carried out. The repertoire was sequenced with immunoSEQ multiplex PCR; TCRdb's copy has only in-frame clones and lacks some. The data show 110,000 to 150,000 clones, with roughly 80% seen just once and around 10% held by the top ten. Trimming shortened V by 8 bases and J by 0 bases, and 8 bases separated the two germline ends. The CDR3 runs to 13 residues. The germline V gene has CDR1 LNHDA and CDR2 SQIVND (reference sequence). The chain employs TRBV19 and TRBJ1-3; unclear D gene. Sequenced: PBMCs. This receptor was taken from a woman aged 50 to 60 in good health and CMV-seropositive. Here the CDR3 DNA reads TGTGCCAGTTTCCGGGACTCTGGAAACACCATATATTTT. Its protein is CASFRDSGNTIYF.